Shown below are 6 T cell receptor beta chains from a single sample sequenced in a study of cytomegalovirus exposure and HLA in healthy donors. It was with 60 Vbeta and 13 Jbeta primers that the PCR ran. Only in-frame clones appear in the TCRdb table, and some are missing; sequencing was by immunoSEQ multiplex PCR. The sample carries approximately 180,000 clones, 12% recorded once. Sequencing input: PBMCs. These receptors all stem from a man over 45 in good health and CMV-seropositive.

This clone was recorded once. The genes are TRBV4-3 and TRBJ2-3, with 11 nucleotides matching TRBD2. The CDR3 is 17 residues long. V shed 1 base and J 7 bases; nucleotides not matched to a gene: 10. Germline-derived CDR1 and CDR2 are LGHNA and YSLEER. The CDR3 bases are TGCGCCAGCAGCCAAGTAGATAGCGGGGGGGCTATGAATACGCAGTATTTT. Amino acids: CASSQVDSGGAMNTQYF.

This clone has a handful of counts. This sequence joins TRBV27 and TRBJ1-1, with D maybe TRBD1 (6 bases). Germline-derived CDR1 and CDR2 are MNHEY and SMNVEV (reference sequence). The V end lost 9 bases, the J end lost 1 base, and 18 bases lay between the germline ends. The CDR3 loop spans 15 amino acids. The CDR3 DNA is TGTGCCAGTTTAAGGACCAGGGGAAAGAACACTGAAGCTTTCTTT. It translates to CASLRTRGKNTEAFF.

This clone was picked up a small number of times. Here the CDR3 reads CASSLSKFRETQYF. The CDR3 region has the DNA TGTGCCAGCAGCTTATCTAAGTTCCGGGAGACCCAGTACTTC. The J gene is TRBJ2-5, the V gene TRBV7-9, with unresolved D. V was pared by 2 bases and J by 5 bases, with 12 bases between. Germline-derived CDR1 and CDR2 are SEHNR and FQNEAQ (reference sequence). The CDR3 runs to 14 residues. Filled out from reference TRBV7-9 and TRBJ2-5, the complete variable domain reads DTGVSQNPRHKITKRGQNVTFRCDPISEHNRLYWYRQTLGQGPEFLTYFQNEAQLEKSRLLSDRFSAERPKGSFSTLEIQRTEQGDSAMYLCASSLSKFRETQYFGPGTRLLVL.

This clone was seen a handful of times. The genes are TRBV21-1 and TRBJ1-1. TRBV21-1 constitutes a pseudogene. The CDR3 runs 12 residues. The CDR3 DNA sequence: TGTGCCAGCCCCCTTTCGAGGACTGAAGCTTTCTTT. Its protein is CASPLSRTEAFF.

The sample holds a few counts of this clone. The V gene is TRBV7-2, the J gene TRBJ1-6; D call uncertain. The length of the CDR3 is 12 residues. Germline CDR1 reads SGHTA; CDR2 reads FQGNSA. V was trimmed by 5 bases and J by 6 bases, leaving 5 bases between them. The CDR3 DNA reads as TGTGCCAGCAGCCCCGGTAATTCACCCCTCCACTTT. It translates to CASSPGNSPLHF.

This clone was detected only a few times. The J gene is TRBJ2-2, the V gene TRBV19; D unclear. Trimming removed 8 bases from V and 6 bases from J, with 13 bases in between. The CDR3 has 13 residues. Germline V CDR1 and CDR2: LNHDA, SQIVND (reference sequence). CDR3 coding DNA: TGTGCCAGTCTTCTACAGTGGTCCGGGGAGCTGTTTTTT. Translating gives CASLLQWSGELFF.